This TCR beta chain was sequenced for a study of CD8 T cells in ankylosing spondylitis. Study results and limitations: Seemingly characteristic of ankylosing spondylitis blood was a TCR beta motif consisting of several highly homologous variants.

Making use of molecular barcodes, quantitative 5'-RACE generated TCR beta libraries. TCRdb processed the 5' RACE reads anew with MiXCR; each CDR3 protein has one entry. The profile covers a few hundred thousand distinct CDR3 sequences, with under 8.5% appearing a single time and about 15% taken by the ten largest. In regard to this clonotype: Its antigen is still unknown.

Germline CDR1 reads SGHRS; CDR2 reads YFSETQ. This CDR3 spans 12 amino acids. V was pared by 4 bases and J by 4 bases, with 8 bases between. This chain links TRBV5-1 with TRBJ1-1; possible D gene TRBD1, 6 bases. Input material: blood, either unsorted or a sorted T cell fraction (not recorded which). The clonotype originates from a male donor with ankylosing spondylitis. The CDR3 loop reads CASSKGGTEAFF. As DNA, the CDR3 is TGCGCCAGCAGCAAAGGGGGCACTGAAGCTTTCTTT.